This T cell receptor (beta chain) appears in the sequencing data of a study of T cell responses to AZD1222 COVID-19 vaccine. Study-level results: Reportedly, close to half of spike-specific TCRs are directed against unmutated variant regions. The study found Spike-specific TCR breadth and depth rose after two AZD1222 doses. Most donors were white British, females outnumbered males, and clonal diversity was possibly underestimated.

Notes on this clone: Its target is not known.

In germline, CDR1 is LGHNA, CDR2 YSLEER. The CDR3 consists of 16 residues. Trimming removed 2 bases at V and 6 bases at J, with 14 bases between. The assay was immunoSEQ multiplex PCR, and TCRdb's table has in-frame clones only and misses some. The repertoire has 120,000 to 150,000 clones, around 88% of them found once; the top ten carry about 15%. The V gene is TRBV4-3, the J gene TRBJ1-6; tentative D call: TRBD1 (6 bases). This specimen consisted of peripheral blood, obtained on day 0 of AZD1222 vaccination. This receptor was obtained from an adult in good health. Here the CDR3 DNA reads TGCGCCAGCAGCCAACGACCCAGGGGCGCTAATTCACCCCTCCACTTT. This sequence encodes CASSQRPRGANSPLHF.